The T cell receptor (beta chain) described here comes from a study of CD8 T cells in ankylosing spondylitis. The CDR3 runs 16 residues. J gave up 3 bases and V 5 bases, and 10 bases lay outside the gene matches. Germline assignment: CDR1 MDHEN and CDR2 SYDVKM. Quantitative 5'-RACE with molecular barcodes was used to make the TCR beta libraries. A single record per CDR3 protein comes from TCRdb applying MiXCR to the 5' RACE reads. The sample shows some 150,000 distinct CDR3 sequences, approximately 44% of them seen only once. Study-wide results and limits: In ankylosing spondylitis patients, matched synovial fluid reportedly showed significant enrichment of disease-linked clones. What seemed typical of ankylosing spondylitis blood was a TCR beta motif built from eight highly homologous variants. CD8+ by phenotype, disease-linked clones were relatively rare in peripheral blood.

Note on this clonotype: Its target is not known.

The clonotype originates from a male donor with ankylosing spondylitis. Specimen: synovial fluid, either unsorted or a sorted T cell fraction (not recorded which). The chain employs TRBV28 and TRBJ2-7; the match to TRBD2 covers 10 bases. Here the CDR3 DNA reads TGTGCCAGCAGTCTCCTACTAGCGGGGCTGATCTACGAGCAGTACTTC. Translated: CASSLLLAGLIYEQYF.